These 27 T cell receptor beta chains came from one sample sequenced in a study of T cells in Graves' hyperthyroidism and ophthalmopathy. Authors of the study amplified TCR beta CDR3 regions from RNA transcripts. TCR CDR3 underwent first-round RT-PCR with the HTBI primer set. TCRdb itself ran the multiplex PCR reads through MiXCR, one entry per CDR3 protein. The sample carries approximately 610,000 distinct CDR3 sequences, around 15% recorded once. The sequencing input was blood. These receptors were collected from a woman under 30 with Graves' hyperthyroidism.

This clonotype was counted many times. The CDR3 nucleotides read TGTGCCAGCAGGTTTCAGGGGGTGGCCGGGGAGCTGTTTTTT. It codes for CASRFQGVAGELFF. The chain uses TRBV2 and TRBJ2-2; 7 bases fit TRBD1. The J segment lost 6 bases and the V segment lost 6 bases, leaving 7 bases of the junction unmatched. CDR3 length equals 14 residues. In germline, CDR1 is SNHLY, CDR2 FYNNEI. The entire variable domain, with the rest obtained from reference TRBV2 and TRBJ2-2, is as follows: EPEVTQTPSHQVTQMGQEVILRCVPISNHLYFYWYRQILGQKVEFLVSFYNNEISEKSEIFDDQFSVERPDGSNFTLKIRSTKLEDSAMYFCASRFQGVAGELFFGEGSRLTVL.

This clonotype was seen repeatedly, ten times or more. This chain uses TRBV11-2 with TRBJ2-7, with D perhaps being TRBD1 or TRBD2 (5 bases each). The CDR3 has 15 amino acids. The V gene's germline CDR1 is SGHAT and CDR2 FQNNGV. V was clipped by 2 bases and J by 1 base, with 12 bases between them. CDR3 residues: CASSLKGTSSYEQYF. DNA for the CDR3: TGTGCCAGCAGCTTAAAGGGGACCTCATCCTACGAGCAGTACTTC.

Points on this clonotype: This may come from a read error, since a much larger clone is one base off. The chain combines TRBV11-1 with TRBJ1-2; TRBD1 aligns across 8 bases. Germline-derived CDR1 and CDR2 are SGHAT and FQDESV (reference sequence). V was clipped by 5 bases and J by 7 bases; unmatched bases: 9. The CDR3 is made up of 14 amino acids. The CDR3 here is CASSGRTGHRGYTF. As DNA, the CDR3 is TGTGCCAGCAGCGGAAGGACAGGGCACCGTGGCTACACCTTC.

This clonotype was detected ten times or more. The genes are TRBV2 and TRBJ2-7, with D unresolved. This CDR3 is 14 amino acids long. V was cut by 4 bases and J by 4 bases, with 14 bases left in between. The V gene's germline CDR1 is SNHLY and CDR2 FYNNEI. The CDR3 loop is CASSVAGPRYEQYF. The DNA for the CDR3 is TGTGCCAGCAGTGTAGCCGGACCGCGATACGAGCAGTACTTC. The whole variable domain, remainder taken from reference TRBV2 and TRBJ2-7, is EPEVTQTPSHQVTQMGQEVILRCVPISNHLYFYWYRQILGQKVEFLVSFYNNEISEKSEIFDDQFSVERPDGSNFTLKIRSTKLEDSAMYFCASSVAGPRYEQYFGPGTRLTVT.

This clonotype was seen a few times. The rearrangement joins TRBV10-3 to TRBJ1-2; 7 nucleotides line up with TRBD1. Per germline, CDR1 ENHRY and CDR2 SYGVKD. The CDR3 contains 15 residues. Trimming at V came to 0 bases and at J to 4 bases, leaving 5 bases not matched to a gene. As DNA, the CDR3 is TGTGCCATCAGTGAGTCAAAAGGGGGCAGCTATGGCTACACCTTC. This codes for CAISESKGGSYGYTF.

This clonotype was seen repeatedly, ten times or more. This chain uses TRBV27 with TRBJ2-7; D is uncertain. Germline V gene data show CDR1 as MNHEY and CDR2 as SMNVEV (reference sequence). The V gene lost 6 bases and the J gene lost 0 bases, with 9 bases spanning the gap. The CDR3 totals 13 residues. CDR3 DNA sequence: TGTGCCAGCAGCCCAACTATCTCCTACGAGCAGTACTTC. Encoded protein: CASSPTISYEQYF.

This rearrangement joins TRBV12-3 or TRBV12-4 to TRBJ2-1; D is ambiguous. This CDR3 region has 15 residues. Trimming cost V 6 bases and J 1 base, with 13 bases left between them. The CDR3 nucleotides are TGTGCCAGCAGCTATTCTGACCGTTCCTACAATGAGCAGTTCTTC. Translation: CASSYSDRSYNEQFF.

A note on this clonotype: This may be a read error, as it is one base from a much larger clone. The chain couples TRBV11-3 to TRBJ2-2; 7 bases are shared with TRBD1. Germline values: CDR1 SGHNT, CDR2 YENEEA. The CDR3 runs to 14 residues. The CDR3 nucleotides are TGTGCCAGCAGCTTTAACAGGGGTACCGGGGAGCTGTGTTTT. This translates into CASSFNRGTGELCF.

This clonotype was seen more than once but under ten times. This chain joins TRBV19 and TRBJ1-1, with a possible D match to TRBD1 (6 bases). CDR1 is LNHDA and CDR2 is SQIVND in the germline V gene (reference sequence). Trimming removed 3 bases from V and 0 bases from J, with 14 bases in between. The CDR3 has 16 residues. The CDR3 is CASSIGGQAMNTEAFF. The CDR3 DNA reads as TGTGCCAGTAGTATTGGGGGACAAGCTATGAACACTGAAGCTTTCTTT.

The V call is TRBV6-1, the J call TRBJ2-5; perhaps D is TRBD1 or TRBD2 (5 bases each). The CDR3 has 16 amino acids. V was shortened by 2 bases and J by 5 bases, with 18 bases between the two germline ends. Germline V lookup: CDR1 MNHNS, CDR2 SASEGT. In DNA form, the CDR3 reads TGTGCCAGCAGTGAAAATTGGGGGATGGGGCCGGAGACCCAGTACTTC. The encoded protein is CASSENWGMGPETQYF.

This clonotype showed up just a few times. This rearrangement joins TRBV4-2 to TRBJ2-1; 7 bases line up with TRBD2. The CDR3 is 16 amino acids. V lost 0 bases, J lost 2 bases, and 4 bases stayed unmatched. CDR1 LGHNA and CDR2 YNFKEQ come from the germline V gene. The CDR3 is CASSQEGAGTYNEQFF. As DNA, the CDR3 is TGTGCCAGCAGCCAAGAGGGAGCGGGAACCTACAATGAGCAGTTCTTC.

The chain links TRBV7-9 to TRBJ2-7; 10 bases match TRBD2. Germline V gives CDR1 SEHNR, CDR2 FQNEAQ (reference sequence). The CDR3 runs 16 residues. V lost 11 bases to trimming and J lost 3 bases; unmatched junction nucleotides: 16. CDR3 in DNA: TGTGCCCGCCGAGGGCTAGCGGGAGAGTTGGTCTACGAGCAGTACTTC. It encodes CARRGLAGELVYEQYF.

The table lists this clonotype with a few counts. The chain recombines TRBV6-2 or TRBV6-3 with TRBJ2-3, with 8 bases aligning to TRBD1. CDR1 and CDR2 from the germline V gene are MNHEY and SVGEGT. The CDR3 sequence is 20 residues long. J lost 4 bases, V lost 0 bases, and 18 bases had no gene match. The CDR3 region has the DNA TGTGCCAGCAGTTACTCCCAGAGGGTCACCCAGGGGGCAATTTCAGATACGCAGTATTTT. Translation: CASSYSQRVTQGAISDTQYF.

The chain joins TRBV7-2 to TRBJ2-1; 7 bases fit TRBD2. Germline V gene lookup returns CDR1 SGHTA and CDR2 FQGNSA. CDR3 size: 14 residues. V gave up 8 bases and J gave up 7 bases; unmatched junction bases: 11. CDR3 residues: CASLSGILINEQFF. Here the CDR3 DNA reads TGTGCCAGCTTGAGCGGGATTTTGATTAATGAGCAGTTCTTC.

This clonotype has only a few counts. The chain combines TRBV7-2 with TRBJ2-2; no clear D. The V and J ends lost 4 bases and 1 base respectively, with 10 bases between them. This CDR3 spans 15 amino acids. CDR1 and CDR2 from the germline V gene are SGHTA and FQGNSA. The CDR3 nucleotides are TGTGCCAGCAGCTCGGACGGCATGAACACCGGGGAGCTGTTTTTT. Translated: CASSSDGMNTGELFF.

The chain couples TRBV13 to TRBJ2-5; 16 bases line up with TRBD2. In germline, CDR1 is PRHDT, CDR2 FYEKMQ (reference sequence). The CDR3 length is 16 residues. The V segment lost 5 bases and the J segment 7 bases; nucleotides outside the gene matches: 7. In DNA, the CDR3 is TGTGCCAGCAGCGTCGGGACTAGCGGGAGGGCCGGGACCCAGTACTTC. Translating gives CASSVGTSGRAGTQYF.

This clonotype was seen a few times. This chain uses TRBV20-1 with TRBJ1-6, with 8 bases that match TRBD1. The V gene's germline CDR1 is DFQATT and CDR2 SNEGSKA (reference sequence). The CDR3 extends over 16 amino acids. J lost 9 bases, V lost 0 bases, and 10 bases had no gene match. In DNA form, the CDR3 reads TGCAGTGCTAGAGACCGCCCTACAGGGGGTGGTTCACCCCTCCACTTT. This codes for CSARDRPTGGGSPLHF.

This clonotype was seen a few times. The junction departs from germline at one end; a sequencing error may be responsible. The V gene is TRBV27, the J gene TRBJ2-7, with 7 bases lining up with TRBD2. The germline V gene has CDR1 MNHEY and CDR2 SMNVEV (reference sequence). The CDR3 contains 13 residues. CDR3 nucleotides: TGTGTCAGCAGTTCCTGGACTAGCTACGAGCAGTACTTC. It is translated as CVSSSWTSYEQYF.

The chain joins TRBV20-1 to TRBJ2-2; unclear D gene. V was cut by 3 bases and J by 5 bases, with 7 bases left in between. The CDR3 runs 12 residues. Germline lookup yields CDR1 DFQATT and CDR2 SNEGSKA (reference sequence). The CDR3 spells CSASVTTGELFF. The CDR3 region has the DNA TGCAGTGCTAGCGTAACAACCGGGGAGCTGTTTTTT.

This clonotype showed up many times. J is TRBJ2-7 and V is TRBV12-3 or TRBV12-4; D is perhaps TRBD1 (6 bases). The CDR3 is made up of 13 amino acids. Trimming pared 0 bases from V and 5 bases from J, leaving 8 bases between. CDR3 amino acids: CASSLAGHHEQYF. For the CDR3, the DNA is TGTGCCAGCAGTTTAGCGGGACACCACGAGCAGTACTTC.

This clonotype was detected ten times or more. The V and J genes are TRBV5-1 and TRBJ2-7; tentative D call: TRBD2 (6 bases). Between the trimmed V and J ends, which lost 4 bases and 4 bases, there was a span of 18 bases. The CDR3 has 15 residues. The germline V gene encodes CDR1 SGHRS and CDR2 YFSETQ. This chain's CDR3 is CASSRVAADVYEQYF. In DNA form, the CDR3 reads TGCGCCAGCAGCCGGGTAGCGGCCGATGTTTACGAGCAGTACTTC. The entire variable domain, with the rest obtained from reference TRBV5-1 and TRBJ2-7, is as follows: KAGVTQTPRYLIKTRGQQVTLSCSPISGHRSVSWYQQTPGQGLQFLFEYFSETQRNKGNFPGRFSGRQFSNSRSEMNVSTLELGDSALYLCASSRVAADVYEQYFGPGTRLTVT.

This clonotype was picked up many times. The rearrangement uses TRBV7-2 and TRBJ1-1, with D perhaps TRBD1 (6 bases). The germline V and J ends were trimmed by 2 bases and 4 bases, with 11 bases remaining between them. This CDR3 is built from 14 residues. Germline CDR1 and CDR2: SGHTA and FQGNSA. CDR3 loop: CASSLHRVGTEAFF. CDR3 bases: TGTGCCAGCAGCTTACACAGGGTGGGCACTGAAGCTTTCTTT.

This clonotype was found many times. The CDR3 region is CASRRRRSDTEAFF. The CDR3 nucleotides are TGTGCCAGCAGGCGTCGGAGGTCGGACACTGAAGCTTTCTTT. V usage is TRBV12-3 or TRBV12-4 and J usage is TRBJ1-1; no reliable D call. The CDR3 is made up of 14 amino acids. V was trimmed by 6 bases and J by 3 bases, leaving 14 bases between them.

V is TRBV6-1 and J is TRBJ1-4; TRBD1 is a possible D gene (5 bases). The CDR3 extends over 12 amino acids. CDR1 is MNHNS and CDR2 is SASEGT in the germline V gene. V lost 4 bases and J lost 12, with 12 bases in between. The CDR3 sequence: CASSVQVTELFF. Here the CDR3 DNA reads TGTGCCAGCAGTGTACAGGTTACAGAACTGTTTTTT.

The chain recombines TRBV5-1 with TRBJ1-6; the D is unclear. Trimming took 0 bases from V and 10 from J, leaving 11 bases between them. Looked up from germline, CDR1 is SGHRS and CDR2 is YFSETQ. The CDR3 sequence is 14 residues long. The DNA of the CDR3 is TGCGCCAGCAGCTTGGATGGGGAACCGTCACCCCTCCACTTT. Its translation is CASSLDGEPSPLHF.

This clonotype was counted only a few times. The V gene is TRBV5-6, the J gene TRBJ2-3, with D unresolved. Germline values: CDR1 SGHDT, CDR2 YYEEEE. V lost 4 bases, J lost 6 bases, and 12 bases lay in between. This CDR3 has 13 residues. The CDR3 region is CASSPERRDTQYF. The DNA for the CDR3 is TGTGCCAGCAGCCCAGAGAGAAGGGATACGCAGTATTTT.

This clonotype was observed a few times. The genes are TRBV6-1 and TRBJ2-7; no clear D gene. The CDR3 has 11 amino acids. Trimming removed 7 bases at V and 6 bases at J, with 10 bases between. The germline V gene has CDR1 MNHNS and CDR2 SASEGT. The CDR3 loop reads CASTYGLEQYF. CDR3 nucleotides: TGTGCCAGCACCTACGGTCTCGAGCAGTACTTC.